This TCR beta chain was captured by sequencing in a study of blood T cell repertoires in COVID-19. Per the germline V gene, CDR1 is SGHAT and CDR2 is FQNNGV. V gave up 3 bases and J gave up 8 bases; unmatched junction bases: 8. The CDR3 has 15 residues. In the original analysis: By means of reference gene primer amplification, nucleated cell counts were estimated. TCRdb's copy holds only in-frame clones and misses some; the assay was immunoSEQ multiplex PCR. That table is the source of V, J and clone size, and D and trimming were worked out from the DNA. The data hold about 60,000 clones, with 80% to 90% observed a single time.

The genes are TRBV11-2 and TRBJ2-1; 9 bases agree with TRBD2. The specimen was peripheral blood. The receptor was derived from a man aged 35 to 55 with acute or convalescent COVID-19. Here the CDR3 DNA reads TGTGCCAGCAGCTTGGGGGCTAGCGGGGTCTATGAGCAGTTCTTC. Its translation is CASSLGASGVYEQFF.